This record covers a single TCR beta chain. Use of 60 Vbeta and 13 Jbeta primers characterized the PCR. Profiled with immunoSEQ multiplex PCR; TCRdb holds only in-frame clones, not every one. The sample consists of some 90,000 clones, 70% to 80% of them appearing once. This specimen comes from a study of cytomegalovirus exposure and HLA in healthy donors. Per germline, CDR1 LGHNA and CDR2 YNFKEQ. The CDR3 extends over 13 amino acids. Trimming removed 0 bases at V and 10 bases at J, with 12 bases between. This chain joins TRBV4-2 and TRBJ1-1; tentative D call: TRBD1 (5 bases). This receptor was obtained from a young man in good health and CMV-seronegative. Sequenced material: PBMCs. The CDR3 loop reads CASSQEGAGLAFF. CDR3 sequence (DNA): TGTGCCAGCAGCCAAGAAGGGGCAGGGCTAGCTTTCTTT.